This T cell receptor (beta chain) stems from a study of blood T cell repertoires in COVID-19. Study-wide background: COVID-19 samples from acute and convalescent phases originated in the United States, Italy and Spain. Sources were T cells, B-cell-depleted T cells, or PBMCs; the material itself was cDNA or gDNA.

In the authors' workflow: For nucleated cells, counts were estimated from reference gene primer amplification. TCRdb's copy holds only in-frame clones and misses some; the assay was immunoSEQ multiplex PCR. V and J calls and clone size come straight from that table; D and trimming were deduced from the DNA. The profile shows 120,000 to 150,000 clones, around three quarters of them singletons. V lost 0 bases to trimming and J lost 4 bases, with 11 bases between them. Germline values: CDR1 SGHKS, CDR2 YYEKEE (reference sequence). The CDR3 extends over 14 amino acids. V is TRBV5-5 and J is TRBJ2-7; D is perhaps TRBD2 (5 bases). The TCR sequence derives from a man in his fifties or sixties with acute or convalescent COVID-19. Input material: peripheral blood. The CDR3 here is CASSLVPGSYEQYF. The CDR3 nucleotides read TGTGCCAGCAGCTTGGTTCCGGGATCTTACGAGCAGTACTTC.